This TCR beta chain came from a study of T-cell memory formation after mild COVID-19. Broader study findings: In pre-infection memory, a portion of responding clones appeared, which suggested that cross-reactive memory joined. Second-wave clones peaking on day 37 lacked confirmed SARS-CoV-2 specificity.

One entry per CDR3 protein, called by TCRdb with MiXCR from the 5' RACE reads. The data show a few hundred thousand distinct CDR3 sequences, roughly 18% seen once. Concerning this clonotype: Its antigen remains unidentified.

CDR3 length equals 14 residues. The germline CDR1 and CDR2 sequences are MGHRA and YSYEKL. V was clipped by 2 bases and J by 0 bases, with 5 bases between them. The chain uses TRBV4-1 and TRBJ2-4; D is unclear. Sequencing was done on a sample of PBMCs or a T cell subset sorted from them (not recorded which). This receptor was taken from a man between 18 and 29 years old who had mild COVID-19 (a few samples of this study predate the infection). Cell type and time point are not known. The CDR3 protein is CASSQPLAKNIQYF. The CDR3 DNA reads TGCGCCAGCAGCCAACCATTAGCCAAAAACATTCAGTACTTC.